This T cell receptor (beta chain) was obtained from a study of CD8+ T cells in alopecia areata. Points from the study as a whole: An increase in clonality over normal scalp was evident in lesional scalp, especially alopecia totalis/universalis.

Sample treatment: oral pan-JAK inhibitor, 5-10 mg twice daily. The table lists this clone with a few counts. Its antigen is undetermined. The same CDR3 arises from other DNA sequences in this sample as well. Between the trimmed V and J ends, which lost 5 bases and 0 bases, there was a span of 8 bases. Germline V CDR1 and CDR2: MNHEY, SMNVEV (reference sequence). The CDR3 loop spans 13 amino acids. In each case, RNA was isolated and then reverse transcribed into cDNA as the sequencing template. Produced via immunoSEQ multiplex PCR; TCRdb's table is partial and in-frame only. Among 190,000 or so clones listed, around 50% were seen once.

This TCR derives from a human donor with alopecia areata. The chain joins TRBV27 to TRBJ2-7; D is perhaps TRBD1 (6 bases). The sequenced sample was CD8+ T cells sorted from blood, obtained at week 24, from a patient treated with tofacitinib. The CDR3 DNA follows: TGTGCCAGCAGTCCGGACAGCTCCTACGAGCAGTACTTC. Translating it yields CASSPDSSYEQYF.